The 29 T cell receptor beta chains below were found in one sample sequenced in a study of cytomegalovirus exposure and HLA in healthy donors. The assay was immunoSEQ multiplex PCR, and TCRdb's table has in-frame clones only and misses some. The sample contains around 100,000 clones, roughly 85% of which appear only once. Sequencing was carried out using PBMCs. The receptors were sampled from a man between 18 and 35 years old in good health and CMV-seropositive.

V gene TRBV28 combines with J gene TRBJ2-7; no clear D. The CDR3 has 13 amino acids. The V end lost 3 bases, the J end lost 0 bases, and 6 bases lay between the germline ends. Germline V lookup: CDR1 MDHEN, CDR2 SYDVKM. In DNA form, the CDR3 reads TGTGCCAGCAGTTTGGCCAGCTCCTACGAGCAGTACTTC. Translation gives CASSLASSYEQYF.

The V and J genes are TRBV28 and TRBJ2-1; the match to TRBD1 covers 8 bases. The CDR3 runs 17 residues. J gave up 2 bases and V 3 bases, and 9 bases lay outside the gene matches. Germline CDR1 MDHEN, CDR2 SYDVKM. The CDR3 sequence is CASSFPTGTGPYNEQFF. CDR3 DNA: TGTGCCAGCAGTTTCCCCACCGGGACAGGTCCCTACAATGAGCAGTTCTTC. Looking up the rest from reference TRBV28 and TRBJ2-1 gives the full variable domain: DVKVTQSSRYLVKRTGEKVFLECVQDMDHENMFWYRQDPGLGLRLIYFSYDVKMKEKGDIPEGYSVSREKKERFSLILESASTNQTSMYLCASSFPTGTGPYNEQFFGPGTRLTVL.

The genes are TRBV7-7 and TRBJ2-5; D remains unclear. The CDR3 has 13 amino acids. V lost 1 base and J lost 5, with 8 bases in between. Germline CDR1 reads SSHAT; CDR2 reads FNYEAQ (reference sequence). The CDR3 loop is CASSLGPGETQYF. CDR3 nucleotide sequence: TGTGCCAGCAGCTTAGGTCCCGGGGAGACCCAGTACTTC.

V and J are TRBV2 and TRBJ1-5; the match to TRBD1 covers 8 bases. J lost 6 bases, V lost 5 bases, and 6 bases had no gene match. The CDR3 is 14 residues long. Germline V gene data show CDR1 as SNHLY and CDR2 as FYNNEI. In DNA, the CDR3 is TGTGCCAGCAGTACTACAGGGGGGACTCAGCCCCAGCATTTT. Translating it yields CASSTTGGTQPQHF.

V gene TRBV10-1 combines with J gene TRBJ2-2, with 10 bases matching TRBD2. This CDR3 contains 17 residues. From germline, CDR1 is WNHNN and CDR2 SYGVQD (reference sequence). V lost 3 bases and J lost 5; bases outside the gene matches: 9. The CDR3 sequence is CASSEAGGPKGTGELFF. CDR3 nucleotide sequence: TGCGCCAGCAGTGAAGCGGGAGGGCCCAAAGGGACCGGGGAGCTGTTTTTT.

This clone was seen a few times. CDR3 loop: CASSGRASYEQYF. Here the CDR3 DNA reads TGTGCCAGCAGCGGGAGGGCCTCCTACGAGCAGTACTTC. The chain recombines TRBV28 with TRBJ2-7; TRBD2 matches at 8 bases. This CDR3 has 13 residues. V was clipped by 6 bases and J by 0 bases; unmatched bases: 1. CDR1 MDHEN and CDR2 SYDVKM come from the germline V gene.

CDR3 DNA: TGTGCCAGCAGCCTTGGAGTCTCCCTTCGAGACATTCAGTACTTC. It encodes CASSLGVSLRDIQYF. This chain uses TRBV11-2 with TRBJ2-4; D unclear. V was cut by 5 bases and J by 8 bases, with 19 bases left in between. CDR3 length equals 15 residues. The germline V gene has CDR1 SGHAT and CDR2 FQNNGV.

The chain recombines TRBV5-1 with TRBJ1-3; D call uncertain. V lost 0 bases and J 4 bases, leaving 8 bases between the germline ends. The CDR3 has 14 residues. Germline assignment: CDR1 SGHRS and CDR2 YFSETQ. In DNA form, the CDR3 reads TGCGCCAGCAGCTTGGGACCACAGGGAAACACCATATATTTT. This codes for CASSLGPQGNTIYF.

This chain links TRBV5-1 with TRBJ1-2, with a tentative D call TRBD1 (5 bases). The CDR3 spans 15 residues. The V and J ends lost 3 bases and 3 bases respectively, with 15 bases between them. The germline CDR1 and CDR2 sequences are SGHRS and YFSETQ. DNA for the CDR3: TGCGCCAGCAGCTCCGGCGGGGGTAGGGACTATGGCTACACCTTC. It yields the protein CASSSGGGRDYGYTF. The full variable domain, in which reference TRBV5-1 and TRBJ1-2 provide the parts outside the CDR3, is KAGVTQTPRYLIKTRGQQVTLSCSPISGHRSVSWYQQTPGQGLQFLFEYFSETQRNKGNFPGRFSGRQFSNSRSEMNVSTLELGDSALYLCASSSGGGRDYGYTFGSGTRLTVV.

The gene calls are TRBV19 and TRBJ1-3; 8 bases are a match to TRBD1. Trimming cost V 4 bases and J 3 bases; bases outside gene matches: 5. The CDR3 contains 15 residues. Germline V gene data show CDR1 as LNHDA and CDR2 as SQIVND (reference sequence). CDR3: CASSNTGGGGNTIYF. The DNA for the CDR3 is TGTGCCAGTAGTAATACAGGGGGAGGTGGAAACACCATATATTTT. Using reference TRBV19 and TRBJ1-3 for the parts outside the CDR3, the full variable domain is DGGITQSPKYLFRKEGQNVTLSCEQNLNHDAMYWYRQDPGQGLRLIYYSQIVNDFQKGDIAEGYSVSREKKESFPLTVTSAQKNPTAFYLCASSNTGGGGNTIYFGEGSWLTVV.

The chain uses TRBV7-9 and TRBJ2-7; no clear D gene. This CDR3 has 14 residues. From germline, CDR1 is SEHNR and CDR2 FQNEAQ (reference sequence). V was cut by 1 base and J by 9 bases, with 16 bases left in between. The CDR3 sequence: CASSLEQTRTWQYF. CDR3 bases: TGTGCCAGCAGCTTAGAACAGACCCGTACCTGGCAGTACTTC.

The CDR3 DNA is TGTGCCAGCAGCGCCTCGGGAGGGCCGAGTGAGCAGTTCTTC. The encoded protein is CASSASGGPSEQFF. The genes are TRBV9 and TRBJ2-1; 8 positions match TRBD2. The length of the CDR3 is 14 residues. J lost 9 bases, V lost 3 bases, and 8 bases had no gene match. Germline V gene sequence: CDR1 SGDLS, CDR2 YYNGEE.

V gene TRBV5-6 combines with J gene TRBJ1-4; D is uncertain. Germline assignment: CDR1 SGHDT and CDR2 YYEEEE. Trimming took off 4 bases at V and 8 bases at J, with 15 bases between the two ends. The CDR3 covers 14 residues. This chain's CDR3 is CASSPTLGSEKLFF. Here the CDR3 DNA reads TGTGCCAGCAGCCCTACACTTGGTAGCGAAAAACTGTTTTTT. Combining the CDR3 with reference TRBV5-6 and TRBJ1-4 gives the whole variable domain DAGVTQSPTHLIKTRGQQVTLRCSPKSGHDTVSWYQQALGQGPQFIFQYYEEEERQRGNFPDRFSGHQFPNYSSELNVNALLLGDSALYLCASSPTLGSEKLFFGSGTQLSVL.

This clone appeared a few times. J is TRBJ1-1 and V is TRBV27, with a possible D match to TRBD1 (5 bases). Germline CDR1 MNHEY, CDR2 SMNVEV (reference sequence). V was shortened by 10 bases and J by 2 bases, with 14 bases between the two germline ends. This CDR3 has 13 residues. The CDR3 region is CAISRGPNTEAFF. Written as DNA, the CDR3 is TGTGCCATCTCTAGGGGCCCTAACACTGAAGCTTTCTTT.

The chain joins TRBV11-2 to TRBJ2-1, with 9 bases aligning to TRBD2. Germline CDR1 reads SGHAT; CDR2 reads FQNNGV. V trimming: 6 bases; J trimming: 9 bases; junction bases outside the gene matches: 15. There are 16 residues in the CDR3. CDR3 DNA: TGTGCCAGCAGTCCTTCGGGGGTAGCGGGAGTGGTTGAGCAGTTCTTC. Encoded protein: CASSPSGVAGVVEQFF.

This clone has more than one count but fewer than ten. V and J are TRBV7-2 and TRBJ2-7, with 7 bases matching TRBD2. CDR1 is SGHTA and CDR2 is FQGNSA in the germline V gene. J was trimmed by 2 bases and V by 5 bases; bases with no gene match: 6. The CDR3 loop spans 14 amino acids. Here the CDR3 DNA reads TGTGCCAGCAGCCCCTGGGGGGGGGCCTACGAGCAGTACTTC. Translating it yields CASSPWGGAYEQYF.

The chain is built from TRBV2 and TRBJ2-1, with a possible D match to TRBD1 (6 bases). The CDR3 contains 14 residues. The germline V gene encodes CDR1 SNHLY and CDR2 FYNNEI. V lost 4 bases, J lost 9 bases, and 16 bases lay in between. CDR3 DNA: TGTGCCAGCAGTGGAACGCGACAAGGGGGTGAGCAGTTCTTC. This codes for CASSGTRQGGEQFF.

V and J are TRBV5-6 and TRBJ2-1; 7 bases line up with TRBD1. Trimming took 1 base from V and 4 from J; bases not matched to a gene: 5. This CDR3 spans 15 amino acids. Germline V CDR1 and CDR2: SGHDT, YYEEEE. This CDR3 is CASSLNLQGYNEQFF. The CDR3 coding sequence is TGTGCCAGCAGCTTGAACCTACAGGGGTACAATGAGCAGTTCTTC.

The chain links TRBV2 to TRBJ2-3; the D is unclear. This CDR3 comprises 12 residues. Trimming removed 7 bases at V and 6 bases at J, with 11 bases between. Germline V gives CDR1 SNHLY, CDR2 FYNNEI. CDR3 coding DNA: TGTGCCAGCAATTCCCTCTCGGATACGCAGTATTTT. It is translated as CASNSLSDTQYF.

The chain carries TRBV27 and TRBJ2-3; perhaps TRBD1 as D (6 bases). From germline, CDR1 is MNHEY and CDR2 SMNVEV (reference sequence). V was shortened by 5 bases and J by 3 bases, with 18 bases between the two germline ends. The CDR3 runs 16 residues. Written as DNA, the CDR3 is TGTGCCAGCAGTGCCTTCGGGCAGGGGAGTACAGATACGCAGTATTTT. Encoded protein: CASSAFGQGSTDTQYF.

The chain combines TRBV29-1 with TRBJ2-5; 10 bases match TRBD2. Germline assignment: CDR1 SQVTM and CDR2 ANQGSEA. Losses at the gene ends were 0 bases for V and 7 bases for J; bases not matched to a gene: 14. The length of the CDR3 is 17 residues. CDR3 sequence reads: CSVEDRLAGASKWTQYF. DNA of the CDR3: TGCAGCGTTGAAGATCGGCTAGCGGGAGCCTCCAAGTGGACCCAGTACTTC.

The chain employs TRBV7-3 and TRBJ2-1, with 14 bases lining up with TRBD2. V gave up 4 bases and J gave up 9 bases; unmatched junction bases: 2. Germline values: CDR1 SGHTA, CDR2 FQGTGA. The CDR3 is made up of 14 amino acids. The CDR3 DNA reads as TGTGCCAGCAGCTACGGGACTAGCGGGAGTGAGCAGTTCTTC. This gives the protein CASSYGTSGSEQFF.

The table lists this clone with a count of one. The CDR3 here is CATSREGGTGVWANYGYTF. Written as DNA, the CDR3 is TGTGCCACCAGCAGGGAGGGTGGGACAGGGGTGTGGGCCAACTATGGCTACACCTTC. The chain carries TRBV15 and TRBJ1-2; the match to TRBD1 covers 10 bases. The junction had 15 bases not matched to a gene; V was cut back by 3 bases and J by 2 bases. The CDR3 has 19 residues. The V gene's germline CDR1 is LNHNV and CDR2 YYDKDF (reference sequence).

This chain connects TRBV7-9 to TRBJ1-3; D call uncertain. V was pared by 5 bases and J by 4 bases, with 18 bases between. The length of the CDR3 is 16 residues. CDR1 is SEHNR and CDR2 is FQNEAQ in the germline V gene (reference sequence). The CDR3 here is CASSLDRSGNGNTIYF. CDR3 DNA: TGTGCCAGCAGCCTAGATAGGTCGGGGAACGGAAACACCATATATTTT.

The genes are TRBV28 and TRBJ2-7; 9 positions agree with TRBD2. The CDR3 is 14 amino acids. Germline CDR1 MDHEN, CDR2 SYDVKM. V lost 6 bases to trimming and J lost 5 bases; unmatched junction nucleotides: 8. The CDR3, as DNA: TGTGCCAGCAGATCTATAGCGGGAGTTGACGAGCAGTACTTC. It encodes CASRSIAGVDEQYF.

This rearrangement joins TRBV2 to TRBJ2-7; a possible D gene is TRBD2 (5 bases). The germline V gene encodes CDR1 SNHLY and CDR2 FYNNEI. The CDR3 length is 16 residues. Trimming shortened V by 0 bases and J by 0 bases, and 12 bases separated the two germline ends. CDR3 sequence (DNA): TGTGCCAGCAGTGAAGCTCTGACGGAGGACTCCTACGAGCAGTACGTC. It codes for CASSEALTEDSYEQYV.

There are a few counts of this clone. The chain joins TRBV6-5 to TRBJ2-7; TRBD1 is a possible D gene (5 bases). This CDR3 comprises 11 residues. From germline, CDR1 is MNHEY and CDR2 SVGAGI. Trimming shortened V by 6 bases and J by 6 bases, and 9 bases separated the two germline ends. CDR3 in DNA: TGTGCCAGCAGCCAGGGCATCGAGCAGTACTTC. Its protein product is CASSQGIEQYF.

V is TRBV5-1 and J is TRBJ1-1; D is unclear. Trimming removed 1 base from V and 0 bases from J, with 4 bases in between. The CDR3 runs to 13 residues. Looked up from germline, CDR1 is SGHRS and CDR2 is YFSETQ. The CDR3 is CASSLYMNTEAFF. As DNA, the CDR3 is TGCGCCAGCAGCTTGTACATGAACACTGAAGCTTTCTTT.

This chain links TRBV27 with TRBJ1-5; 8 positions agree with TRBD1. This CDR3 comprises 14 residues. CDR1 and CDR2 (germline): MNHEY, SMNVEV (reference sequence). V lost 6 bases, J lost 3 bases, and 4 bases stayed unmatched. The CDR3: CASSHRGTNQPQHF. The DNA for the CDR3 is TGTGCCAGCAGCCACAGGGGGACCAATCAGCCCCAGCATTTT.